The clone carrying this T cell receptor beta chain is a singleton in its sample. The data stem from a study of patients and donors after allogeneic stem cell transplantation. MiXCR, applied by TCRdb to the RT-PCR reads, yields one record per CDR3 protein. The table shows roughly 150,000 distinct CDR3 sequences, with approximately 25% occurring only once. V shed 4 bases and J 1 base; nucleotides not matched to a gene: 5. This CDR3 region has 15 residues. Germline CDR1 is LGHNA and CDR2 is YSLEER. The receptor was derived from a human donor who was either an allogeneic HSCT recipient or a stem cell or donor lymphocyte infusion donor (not recorded which). It is not recorded whose cells these are; they may come from a transplant donor. The chain uses TRBV4-3 and TRBJ2-7; TRBD2 agrees at 9 bases. The sequenced material came from blood, either unsorted or a sorted T cell fraction (not recorded which). The DNA of the CDR3 is TGCGCCAGCAGCCCAGCTAGCGGGATTTCCTACGAGCAGTACTTC. Residues: CASSPASGISYEQYF.